This T cell receptor beta chain was recovered during a study of blood T cells in healthy people across ages. V trimming: 2 bases; J trimming: 7 bases; junction bases outside the gene matches: 7. From germline, CDR1 is GTSNPN and CDR2 SVGIG (reference sequence). The CDR3 has 14 amino acids. Study-level points and caveats: The percentage of naive T cells correlated strongly with TCR beta diversity.

The second PCR ran about 6 to 12 cycles with a sample-barcoded 5' primer and J-beta primers. Each CDR3 protein is one row after TCRdb ran MiXCR on the 5' RACE reads. The repertoire holds around 650,000 distinct CDR3 sequences, about 34% seen once, with 15% to 19% in the top ten. This clonotype was found a few times. The antigen remains unidentified. The V and J genes are TRBV30 and TRBJ1-1; 10 nucleotides match TRBD1. Sequences were obtained from blood. The sequence derives from a woman at least 80 years old in good health. CDR3 bases: TGTGCCTGGAGTTTCTCGACAGGGGGCGATGAAGCTTTCTTT. Translating gives CAWSFSTGGDEAFF. Full variable domain (outside the CDR3, taken from reference TRBV30 and TRBJ1-1): SQTIHQWPATLVQPVGSPLSLECTVEGTSNPNLYWYRQAAGRGLQLLFYSVGIGQISSEVPQNLSASRPQDRQFILSSKKLLLSDSGFYLCAWSFSTGGDEAFFGQGTRLTVV.